Sequencing of this T cell receptor beta chain was carried out in a study of blood T cell repertoires in COVID-19. Study at large: COVID-19 samples collected from the United States, Italy and Spain covered acute and convalescent phases.

The data were produced by immunoSEQ multiplex PCR, yet TCRdb's version contains in-frame clones alone and is incomplete. The sample lists some 120,000 clones; approximately 90% were seen once. CDR1 is SGHRS, CDR2 YFSETQ, per germline. V lost 4 bases and J 1 base, leaving 14 bases between the germline ends. This CDR3 has 15 amino acids. The clonotype comes from a man in his 70s with active or convalescent COVID-19. Sample: peripheral blood. The genes are TRBV5-1 and TRBJ2-5; D may be TRBD2 (6 bases). The CDR3 region is CASSQLASLQETQYF. For the CDR3, the DNA is TGCGCCAGCAGCCAACTAGCTAGTCTCCAAGAGACCCAGTACTTC.